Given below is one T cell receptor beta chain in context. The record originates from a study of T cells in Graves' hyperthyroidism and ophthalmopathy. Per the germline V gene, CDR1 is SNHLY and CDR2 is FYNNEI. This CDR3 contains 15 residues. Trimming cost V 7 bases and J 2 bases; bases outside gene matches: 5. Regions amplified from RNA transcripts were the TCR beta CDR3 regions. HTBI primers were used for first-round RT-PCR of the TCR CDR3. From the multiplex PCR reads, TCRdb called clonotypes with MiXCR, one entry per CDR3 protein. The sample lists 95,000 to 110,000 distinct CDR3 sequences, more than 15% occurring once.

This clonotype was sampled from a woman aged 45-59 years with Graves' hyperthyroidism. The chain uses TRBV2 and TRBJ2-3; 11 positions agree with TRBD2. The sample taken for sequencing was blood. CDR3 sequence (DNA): TGTGCCAGCACCTCTAGCGGGGGGCCCACAGATACGCAGTATTTT. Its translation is CASTSSGGPTDTQYF.